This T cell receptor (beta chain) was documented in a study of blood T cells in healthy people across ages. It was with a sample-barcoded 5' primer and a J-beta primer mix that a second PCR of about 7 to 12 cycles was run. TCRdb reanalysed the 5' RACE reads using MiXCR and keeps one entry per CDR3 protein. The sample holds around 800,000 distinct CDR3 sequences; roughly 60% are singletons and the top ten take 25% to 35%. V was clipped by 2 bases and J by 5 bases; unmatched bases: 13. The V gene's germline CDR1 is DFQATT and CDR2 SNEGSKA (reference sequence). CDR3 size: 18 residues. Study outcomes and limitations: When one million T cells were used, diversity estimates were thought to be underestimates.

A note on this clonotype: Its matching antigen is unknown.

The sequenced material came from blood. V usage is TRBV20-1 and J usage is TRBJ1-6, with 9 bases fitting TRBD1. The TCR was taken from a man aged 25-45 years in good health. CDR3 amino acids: CSARTFRGQGTDNSPLHF. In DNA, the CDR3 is TGCAGTGCTAGAACATTTAGGGGACAGGGAACGGATAATTCACCCCTCCACTTT.